Below, 12 T cell receptor beta chains from the same sample are listed, as sequenced in a study of T cell responses to AZD1222 COVID-19 vaccine. Repertoires were generated with immunoSEQ multiplex PCR, while TCRdb's copy carries only in-frame clones and drops some. The data hold roughly 86,000 clones, with 75% to 90% observed a single time. Sequences were derived from peripheral blood, sampled on day 0 of AZD1222 vaccination. These receptors were obtained from an adult in good health.

The genes are TRBV30 and TRBJ2-3; 8 bases map to TRBD1. The CDR3 consists of 15 residues. V trimming: 0 bases; J trimming: 6 bases; junction bases outside the gene matches: 8. Germline loops: CDR1 GTSNPN, CDR2 SVGIG (reference sequence). The CDR3 DNA reads as TGTGCCTGGAGTGTAGGTCAGGGGGCGGCCGATACGCAGTATTTT. Amino acid sequence: CAWSVGQGAADTQYF.

This clone has a handful of counts. The genes are TRBV27 and TRBJ2-7; the match to TRBD1 covers 8 bases. The CDR3 extends over 12 amino acids. Germline loops: CDR1 MNHEY, CDR2 SMNVEV (reference sequence). V dropped 5 bases and J dropped 11; count of bases not matched to a gene: 8. DNA for the CDR3: TGTGCCAGCAGTCAAGGACAGGGTACGGAGTACTTC. This gives the protein CASSQGQGTEYF.

This clone was seen once. This CDR3 is CASSSIPGTQFF. CDR3 coding DNA: TGCGCCAGCAGCAGTATCCCCGGTACGCAGTTCTTC. The chain joins TRBV5-1 to TRBJ2-1; D call uncertain. Germline V gene sequence: CDR1 SGHRS, CDR2 YFSETQ. Trimming stripped 4 bases from V and 12 bases from J, with 14 bases between. This CDR3 spans 12 amino acids.

This sequence joins TRBV28 and TRBJ2-5; 15 bases match TRBD2. V was pared by 5 bases and J by 2 bases, with 3 bases of the junction left unmatched. Per germline, CDR1 MDHEN and CDR2 SYDVKM. The CDR3 is 16 amino acids. Here the CDR3 DNA reads TGTGCCAGCAGTGATGGACTAGCGGGAGGGCAAGAGACCCAGTACTTC. Residues: CASSDGLAGGQETQYF.

The J gene is TRBJ2-1, the V gene TRBV2; D perhaps matches TRBD2 (5 bases). The CDR3 has 18 amino acids. Trimming took off 7 bases at V and 0 bases at J, with 22 bases between the two ends. Germline V lookup: CDR1 SNHLY, CDR2 FYNNEI. The CDR3 bases are TGTGCCAGCACGAGAGGGTTTTTAAGCGTAGGCTCCTACAATGAGCAGTTCTTC. Translating gives CASTRGFLSVGSYNEQFF.

This clone was seen just once. DNA of the CDR3: TGTGCCAGCAGTTCCTGGGACAGCGCGAACACTGAAGCTTTCTTT. Translating gives CASSSWDSANTEAFF. The gene calls are TRBV27 and TRBJ1-1; 7 bases line up with TRBD1. This CDR3 is built from 15 residues. CDR1 is MNHEY, CDR2 SMNVEV, per germline (reference sequence). Losses at the gene ends were 4 bases for V and 1 base for J; bases not matched to a gene: 6.

CDR3: CASRSGSPFDRQDTQYF. CDR3 DNA: TGTGCCAGCAGATCCGGGAGTCCCTTCGATCGTCAAGATACGCAGTATTTT. V usage is TRBV9 and J usage is TRBJ2-3; possible D gene TRBD2, 6 bases. This CDR3 has 17 amino acids. V was cut by 5 bases and J by 5 bases, with 24 bases left in between. The germline CDR1 and CDR2 sequences are SGDLS and YYNGEE.

The chain has TRBV11-1 and TRBJ2-1, with 9 bases fitting TRBD1. After removal of 6 bases from V and 6 bases from J, the junction contained 0 bases not matched to a gene. The CDR3 spans 12 residues. Germline-derived CDR1 and CDR2 are SGHAT and FQDESV (reference sequence). CDR3 region: CASRTGGNEQFF. DNA for the CDR3: TGTGCCAGCAGGACAGGGGGCAATGAGCAGTTCTTC.

The CDR3 nucleotides read TGTGCCAGCACACTAGCGGGAAAAACAGATACGCAGTATTTT. It translates to CASTLAGKTDTQYF. The J gene is TRBJ2-3, the V gene TRBV18; 10 bases match TRBD2. The CDR3 sequence is 14 residues long. Germline V gene lookup returns CDR1 KGHSH and CDR2 LQKENI. The J segment lost 3 bases and the V segment lost 8 bases, leaving 5 bases of the junction unmatched.

The rearrangement joins TRBV14 to TRBJ1-5; the match to TRBD1 covers 7 bases. This CDR3 spans 17 amino acids. J gave up 2 bases and V 4 bases, and 11 bases lay outside the gene matches. CDR1 is SGHDN and CDR2 is FVKESK in the germline V gene. This CDR3 reads CASSPRRVDRGNQPQHF. The CDR3 DNA sequence: TGTGCCAGCAGCCCCCGGCGTGTAGACAGGGGCAATCAGCCCCAGCATTTT.

The rearrangement links TRBV7-2 to TRBJ2-2; 7 bases line up with TRBD2. V gave up 2 bases and J gave up 0 bases; unmatched junction bases: 3. The CDR3 is 16 amino acids. Germline V gene sequence: CDR1 SGHTA, CDR2 FQGNSA. The CDR3 coding sequence is TGTGCCAGCAGCTTAAACGCGGGGGCGAACACCGGGGAGCTGTTTTTT. It is translated as CASSLNAGANTGELFF.

The gene calls are TRBV28 and TRBJ1-1; 7 bases are shared with TRBD1. The CDR3 is 15 residues long. Germline trimming cut 5 bases from V and 0 bases from J; bases unmatched to any gene: 6. Germline CDR1 and CDR2: MDHEN and SYDVKM. The CDR3 loop is CASSLGQGVNTEAFF. CDR3 nucleotide sequence: TGTGCCAGCAGTCTGGGGCAGGGGGTGAACACTGAAGCTTTCTTT.